This entry is about one T cell receptor beta chain. Amplification of TCR beta CDR3 regions was performed using RNA transcripts as template. TCR CDR3 regions were first amplified by RT-PCR with HTBI primers. MiXCR was run by TCRdb on the multiplex PCR reads, yielding one entry per CDR3 protein. The profile covers 550,000 to 700,000 distinct CDR3 sequences, with 46% appearing a single time and about 20% taken by the ten largest. The CDR3 length is 14 residues. After removal of 2 bases from V and 2 bases from J, the junction contained 3 bases not matched to a gene. Germline V lookup: CDR1 LNHNV, CDR2 YYDKDF (reference sequence). This specimen belongs to a study of T cells in Graves' hyperthyroidism and ophthalmopathy.

V gene TRBV15 combines with J gene TRBJ2-7; 7 nucleotides match TRBD1. The clonotype originates from an adult woman with Graves' disease, either hyperthyroidism or ophthalmopathy (not recorded which). The sequenced material came from peripheral blood or thyroid tissue (not recorded which). For the CDR3, the DNA is TGTGCCACCAGCAGAACCGGGACAGCCTACGAGCAGTACTTC. It translates to CATSRTGTAYEQYF.